The clone carrying this T cell receptor beta chain was found once. Sequencing used immunoSEQ multiplex PCR; TCRdb keeps in-frame clones, though not all of them. The table records roughly 300,000 clones, 75% to 95% of them present only once. This record belongs to a study of blood T cell repertoires in COVID-19. Study-level background: Acute and convalescent COVID-19 specimens originated in the United States, Italy and Spain.

CDR3 length: 12 amino acids. V lost 5 bases and J 4 bases, leaving 8 bases between the germline ends. Germline values: CDR1 SEHNR, CDR2 FQNEAQ (reference sequence). The sample consisted of peripheral blood. This receptor was taken from a woman aged 30 to 39 with COVID-19, enrolled during active disease. J is TRBJ1-1 and V is TRBV7-9; D possibly corresponds to TRBD1 (5 bases). The CDR3 spells CASSTGPTEAFF. Here the CDR3 DNA reads TGTGCCAGCAGCACAGGCCCCACTGAAGCTTTCTTT.